The 20 T cell receptor beta chains given below trace back to one sample, sequenced in a study of regulatory T cells in long-lasting Graves disease. Researchers made TCR beta libraries by using iRepertoire HTBI primers and running Arm-PCR on CDR3 regions. TCRdb recomputed calls from the multiplex PCR reads with MiXCR, one row per CDR3 protein. The profile shows under 250,000 distinct CDR3 sequences, just over 20% of them singletons. Specified time point: newly diagnosed GD, antithyroid drugs for less than 3 months. PBMC RNA was the source of the TCR library. The material was peripheral blood mononuclear cells (PBMCs), obtained at new diagnosis, from a patient treated with antithyroid drugs. The receptor source for this set is a female donor with Graves disease.

This clonotype was picked up many times. CDR3 coding DNA: TGTGCCAGCAGCTTGCCAGAGGGTATCAATGAAAAACTGTTTTTT. Translated: CASSLPEGINEKLFF. V is TRBV5-5 and J is TRBJ1-4; D is uncertain. The CDR3 is 15 residues long. V lost 1 base to trimming and J lost 5 bases, with 12 bases between them. Germline V gives CDR1 SGHKS, CDR2 YYEKEE (reference sequence).

The rearrangement links TRBV19 to TRBJ1-2, with D tentatively TRBD1 (6 bases). The CDR3 has 14 residues. The germline CDR1 and CDR2 sequences are LNHDA and SQIVND (reference sequence). V lost 5 bases and J 4 bases, leaving 14 bases between the germline ends. For the CDR3, the DNA is TGTGCCAGTAGTCACAGGGATACAGGCTATGGCTACACCTTC. Protein sequence: CASSHRDTGYGYTF.

The rearrangement uses TRBV6-2 or TRBV6-3 and TRBJ2-3; 8 positions match TRBD2. Trimming cost V 6 bases and J 3 bases; bases outside gene matches: 8. Per germline, CDR1 MNHEY and CDR2 SVGEGT. The CDR3 is 15 residues long. In nucleotides, the CDR3 is TGTGCCAGCAGCGCCCGGGGGGGTACGACAGATACGCAGTATTTT. Amino acids: CASSARGGTTDTQYF.

This clonotype was observed many times. This chain uses TRBV2 with TRBJ2-7; 9 bases are a match to TRBD2. The germline gives CDR1 SNHLY, CDR2 FYNNEI. Trimming took 8 bases from V and 6 from J; bases not matched to a gene: 11. The CDR3 has 14 residues. The CDR3 DNA is TGTGCCAGCTTCCGAGCGGGAGGAGGGGGCGAGCAGTACTTC. This translates into CASFRAGGGGEQYF.

The chain uses TRBV28 and TRBJ2-4; 9 nucleotides align to TRBD1. J gave up 8 bases and V 4 bases, and 3 bases lay outside the gene matches. The CDR3 is made up of 13 amino acids. The germline V gene has CDR1 MDHEN and CDR2 SYDVKM. CDR3 in amino acids: CASSYRQGDIQYF. The CDR3 bases are TGTGCCAGCAGTTACCGACAGGGGGACATTCAGTACTTC.

This clonotype appeared many times. The V gene is TRBV2, the J gene TRBJ1-5; D call uncertain. V was pared by 4 bases and J by 5 bases, with 9 bases between. The CDR3 has 13 residues. Germline V gene sequence: CDR1 SNHLY, CDR2 FYNNEI. This chain's CDR3 is CASSGKEYQPQHF. The CDR3 DNA is TGTGCCAGCAGTGGGAAGGAGTATCAGCCCCAGCATTTT.

The table lists this clonotype with many counts. The CDR3 bases are TGCAGTGCTGTGAGGGAGACCCAGTACTTC. Amino acids: CSAVRETQYF. This sequence joins TRBV20-1 and TRBJ2-5; D not certain. V was clipped by 5 bases and J by 5 bases, with 6 bases between them. CDR1 and CDR2 from the germline V gene are DFQATT and SNEGSKA (reference sequence). The CDR3 consists of 10 residues.

At least ten counts were recorded for this clonotype. J is TRBJ2-5 and V is TRBV18; TRBD1 matches 8 bases. The germline gives CDR1 KGHSH, CDR2 LQKENI. The ends lost 3 bases at V and 7 bases at J; junction bases unmatched: 16. CDR3 length: 17 residues. The CDR3 loop is CASSPPGTGGREATQYF. The CDR3 DNA sequence: TGTGCCAGCTCACCGCCGGGGACAGGAGGTCGCGAGGCGACCCAGTACTTC.

This clonotype appeared many times. CDR3 sequence: CASSLPGQIYEQYF. The CDR3 DNA reads TGTGCCAGCAGTTTACCGGGACAAATCTACGAGCAGTACTTC. The gene calls are TRBV7-2 and TRBJ2-7; perhaps TRBD1 as D (6 bases). Trimming shortened V by 6 bases and J by 3 bases, and 15 bases separated the two germline ends. CDR3 size: 14 residues. The germline gives CDR1 SGHTA, CDR2 FQGNSA.

This clonotype has at least ten counts. V and J are TRBV12-3 or TRBV12-4 and TRBJ2-7, with a weak D call TRBD2 (5 bases). Trimming stripped 7 bases from V and 7 bases from J, with 14 bases between. The CDR3 contains 12 residues. Here the CDR3 DNA reads TGTGCCAGCACCTCGGGAACTGGAGAGCAGTACTTC. It yields the protein CASTSGTGEQYF.

This clonotype has at least ten counts. The chain joins TRBV7-9 to TRBJ2-5; 11 nucleotides align to TRBD1. The CDR3 extends over 15 amino acids. Germline CDR1 reads SEHNR; CDR2 reads FQNEAQ (reference sequence). Losses at the gene ends were 5 bases for V and 7 bases for J; bases not matched to a gene: 9. The CDR3 nucleotides read TGTGCCAGCAGCGTAGAGGGACAGGGGGTGAGGACCCAGTACTTC. Amino acid sequence: CASSVEGQGVRTQYF.

This clonotype was counted many times. This chain uses TRBV18 with TRBJ1-1, with a weak D call TRBD1 (6 bases). There are 14 residues in the CDR3. Trimming took off 3 bases at V and 0 bases at J, with 8 bases between the two ends. Germline CDR1 and CDR2: KGHSH and LQKENI. The CDR3 coding sequence is TGTGCCAGCTCACCGAACAGGGTGAACACTGAAGCTTTCTTT. This gives the protein CASSPNRVNTEAFF.

This clonotype has at least ten counts. The CDR3 reads CASSPWGVQNNEQFF. CDR3 nucleotide sequence: TGTGCCAGCAGTCCATGGGGGGTTCAAAACAATGAGCAGTTCTTC. This sequence joins TRBV3-1 and TRBJ2-1, with a weak D call TRBD2 (6 bases). The CDR3 is 15 amino acids. In germline, CDR1 is LGHDT, CDR2 YNNKEL (reference sequence). The germline V and J ends were trimmed by 6 bases and 5 bases, with 17 bases remaining between them.

This clonotype showed up many times. DNA for the CDR3: TGTGCCAGCAGTTCCACCGAGGGATGGGCTGAAGCTTTCTTT. Translated: CASSSTEGWAEAFF. The chain has TRBV2 and TRBJ1-1; D remains ambiguous. CDR3 size: 14 residues. V lost 5 bases to trimming and J lost 6 bases, with 16 bases between them. In germline, CDR1 is SNHLY, CDR2 FYNNEI.

The chain has TRBV5-6 and TRBJ1-1; 9 bases are a match to TRBD1. This CDR3 has 14 residues. V lost 5 bases to trimming and J lost 3 bases; unmatched junction nucleotides: 5. Looked up from germline, CDR1 is SGHDT and CDR2 is YYEEEE. CDR3 sequence (DNA): TGTGCCAGCAGTTCCGGACAGGGGCACACTGAAGCTTTCTTT. Its protein product is CASSSGQGHTEAFF.

There are many counts of this clonotype. The genes are TRBV29-1 and TRBJ2-7, with D possibly being TRBD1 or TRBD2 (5 bases each). V lost 5 bases to trimming and J lost 3 bases, with 14 bases between them. Germline V gene sequence: CDR1 SQVTM, CDR2 ANQGSEA. The CDR3 is made up of 13 amino acids. In DNA, the CDR3 is TGCAGCGTTACAGGAGGAAATTTCTACGAGCAGTACTTC. Amino acid sequence: CSVTGGNFYEQYF.

This clonotype came up many times. The rearrangement links TRBV7-2 to TRBJ2-1; TRBD2 matches 15 bases. The CDR3 has 17 amino acids. The J segment lost 1 base and the V segment lost 5 bases, leaving 3 bases of the junction unmatched. The germline V gene encodes CDR1 SGHTA and CDR2 FQGNSA. CDR3 amino acids: CASSGTSGRLSYNEQFF. Here the CDR3 DNA reads TGTGCCAGCAGCGGGACTAGCGGGAGGCTTTCCTACAATGAGCAGTTCTTC.

V is TRBV11-3 and J is TRBJ2-1, with 8 bases fitting TRBD1. This CDR3 is 17 amino acids long. The germline CDR1 and CDR2 sequences are SGHNT and YENEEA. Trimming cost V 5 bases and J 3 bases; bases outside gene matches: 12. The CDR3 is CASSRTRGQGLYNEQFF. CDR3 bases: TGTGCCAGCAGCCGAACTCGCGGACAGGGACTCTACAATGAGCAGTTCTTC.

This clonotype was counted many times. This chain links TRBV5-1 with TRBJ2-7, with 9 bases fitting TRBD2. Germline loops: CDR1 SGHRS, CDR2 YFSETQ. The CDR3 is made up of 15 amino acids. V shed 1 base, J shed 7 bases, and the junction held 9 bases outside the gene matches. Here the CDR3 DNA reads TGCGCCAGCAGCTTGACCGGACTAGCGAGCTTGGAGCAGTACTTC. This codes for CASSLTGLASLEQYF.

This rearrangement joins TRBV13 to TRBJ1-5; no definite D call. CDR1 is PRHDT and CDR2 is FYEKMQ in the germline V gene (reference sequence). The CDR3 is 13 residues long. V lost 5 bases and J lost 6, with 11 bases in between. CDR3 sequence reads: CASSPTSLQPQHF. CDR3 DNA sequence: TGTGCCAGCAGCCCAACAAGCCTTCAGCCCCAGCATTTT.